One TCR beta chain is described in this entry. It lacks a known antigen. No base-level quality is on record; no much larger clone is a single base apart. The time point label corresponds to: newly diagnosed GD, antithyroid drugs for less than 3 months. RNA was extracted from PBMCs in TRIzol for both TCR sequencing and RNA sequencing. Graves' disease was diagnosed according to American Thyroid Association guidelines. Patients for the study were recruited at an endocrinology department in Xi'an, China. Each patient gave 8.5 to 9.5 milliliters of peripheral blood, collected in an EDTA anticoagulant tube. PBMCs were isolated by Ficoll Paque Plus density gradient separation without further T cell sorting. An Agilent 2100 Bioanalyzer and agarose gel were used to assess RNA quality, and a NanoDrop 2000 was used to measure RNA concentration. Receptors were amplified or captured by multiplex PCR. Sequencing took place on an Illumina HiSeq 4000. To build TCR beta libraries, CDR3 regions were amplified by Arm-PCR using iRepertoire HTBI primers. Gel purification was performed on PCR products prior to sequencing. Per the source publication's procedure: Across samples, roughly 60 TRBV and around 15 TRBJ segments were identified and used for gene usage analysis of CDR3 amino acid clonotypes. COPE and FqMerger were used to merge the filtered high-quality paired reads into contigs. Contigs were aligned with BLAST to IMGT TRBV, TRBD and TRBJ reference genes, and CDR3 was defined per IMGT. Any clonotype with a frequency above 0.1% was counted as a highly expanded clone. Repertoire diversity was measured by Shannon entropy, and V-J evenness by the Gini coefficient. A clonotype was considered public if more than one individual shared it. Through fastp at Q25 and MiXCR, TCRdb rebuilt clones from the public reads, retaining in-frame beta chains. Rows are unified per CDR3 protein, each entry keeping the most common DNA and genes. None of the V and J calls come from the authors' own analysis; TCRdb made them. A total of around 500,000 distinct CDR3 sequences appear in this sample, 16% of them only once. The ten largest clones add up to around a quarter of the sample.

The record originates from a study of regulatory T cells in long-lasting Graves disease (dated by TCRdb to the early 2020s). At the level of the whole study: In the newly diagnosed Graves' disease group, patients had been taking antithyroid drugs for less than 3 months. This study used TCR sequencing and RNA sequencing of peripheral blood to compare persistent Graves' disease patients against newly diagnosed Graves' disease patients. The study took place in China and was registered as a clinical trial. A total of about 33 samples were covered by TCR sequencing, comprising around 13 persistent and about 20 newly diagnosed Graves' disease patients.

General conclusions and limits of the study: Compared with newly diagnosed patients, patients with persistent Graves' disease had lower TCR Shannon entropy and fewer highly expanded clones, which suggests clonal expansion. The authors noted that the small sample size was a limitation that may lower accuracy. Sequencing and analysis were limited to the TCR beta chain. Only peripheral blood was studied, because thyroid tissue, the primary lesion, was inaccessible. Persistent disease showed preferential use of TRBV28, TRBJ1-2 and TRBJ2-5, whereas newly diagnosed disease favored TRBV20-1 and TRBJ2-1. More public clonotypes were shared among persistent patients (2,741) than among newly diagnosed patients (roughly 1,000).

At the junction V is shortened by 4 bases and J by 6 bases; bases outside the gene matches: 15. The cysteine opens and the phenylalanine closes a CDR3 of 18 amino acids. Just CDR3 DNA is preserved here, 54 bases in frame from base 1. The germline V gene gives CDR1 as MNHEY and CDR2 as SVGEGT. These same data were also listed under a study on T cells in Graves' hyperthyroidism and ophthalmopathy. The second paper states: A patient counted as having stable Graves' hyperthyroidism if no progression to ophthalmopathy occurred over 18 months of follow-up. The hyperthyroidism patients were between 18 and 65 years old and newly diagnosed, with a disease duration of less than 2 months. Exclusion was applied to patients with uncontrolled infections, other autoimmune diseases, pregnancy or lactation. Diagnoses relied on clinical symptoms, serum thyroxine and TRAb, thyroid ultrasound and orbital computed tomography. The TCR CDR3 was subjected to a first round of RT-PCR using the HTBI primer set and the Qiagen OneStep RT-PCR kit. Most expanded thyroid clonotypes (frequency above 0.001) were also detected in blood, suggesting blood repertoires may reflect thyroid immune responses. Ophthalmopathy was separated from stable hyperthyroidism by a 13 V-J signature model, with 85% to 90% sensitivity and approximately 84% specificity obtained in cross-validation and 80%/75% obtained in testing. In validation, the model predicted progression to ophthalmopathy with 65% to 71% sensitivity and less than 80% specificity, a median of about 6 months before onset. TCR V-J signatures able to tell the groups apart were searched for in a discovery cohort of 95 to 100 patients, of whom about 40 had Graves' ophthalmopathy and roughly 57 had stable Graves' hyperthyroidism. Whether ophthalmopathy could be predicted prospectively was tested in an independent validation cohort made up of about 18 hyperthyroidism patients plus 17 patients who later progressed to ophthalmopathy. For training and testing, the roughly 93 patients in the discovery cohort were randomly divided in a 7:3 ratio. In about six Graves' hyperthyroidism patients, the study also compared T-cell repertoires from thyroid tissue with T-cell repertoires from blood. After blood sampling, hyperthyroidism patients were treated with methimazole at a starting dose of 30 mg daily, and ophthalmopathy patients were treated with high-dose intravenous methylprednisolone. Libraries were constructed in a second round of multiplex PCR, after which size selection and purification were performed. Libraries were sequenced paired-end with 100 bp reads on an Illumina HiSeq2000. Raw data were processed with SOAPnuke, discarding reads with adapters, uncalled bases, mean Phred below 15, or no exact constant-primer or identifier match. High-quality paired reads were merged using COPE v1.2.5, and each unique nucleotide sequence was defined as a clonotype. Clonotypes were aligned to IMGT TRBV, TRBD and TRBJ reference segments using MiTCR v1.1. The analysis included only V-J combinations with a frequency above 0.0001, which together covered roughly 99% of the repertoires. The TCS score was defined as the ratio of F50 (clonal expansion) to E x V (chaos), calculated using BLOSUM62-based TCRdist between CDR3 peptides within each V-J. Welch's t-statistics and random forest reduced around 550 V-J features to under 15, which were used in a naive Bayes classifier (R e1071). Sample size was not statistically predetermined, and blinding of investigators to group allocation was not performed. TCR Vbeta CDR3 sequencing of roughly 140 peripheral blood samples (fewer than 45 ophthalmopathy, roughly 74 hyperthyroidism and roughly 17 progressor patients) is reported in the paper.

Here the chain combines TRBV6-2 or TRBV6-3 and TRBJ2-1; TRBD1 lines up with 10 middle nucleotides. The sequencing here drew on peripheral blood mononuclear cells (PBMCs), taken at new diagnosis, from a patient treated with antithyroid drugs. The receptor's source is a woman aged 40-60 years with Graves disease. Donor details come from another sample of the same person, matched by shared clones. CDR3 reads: CASSFSSPGTGVRNEQFF. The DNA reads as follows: TGTGCCAGCAGTTTCTCAAGCCCCGGGACAGGGGTCCGCAATGAGCAGTTCTTC.